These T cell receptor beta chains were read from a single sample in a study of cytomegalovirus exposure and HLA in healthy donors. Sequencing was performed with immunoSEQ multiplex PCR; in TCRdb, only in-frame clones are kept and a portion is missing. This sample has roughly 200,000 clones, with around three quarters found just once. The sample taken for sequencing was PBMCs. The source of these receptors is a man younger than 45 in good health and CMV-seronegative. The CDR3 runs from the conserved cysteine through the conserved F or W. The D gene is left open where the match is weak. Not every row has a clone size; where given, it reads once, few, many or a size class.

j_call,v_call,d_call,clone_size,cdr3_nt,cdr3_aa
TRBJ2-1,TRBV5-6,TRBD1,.,TGTGCCAGCAGCTCCCCCCTGGACAGGATTTCCTACAATGAGCAGTTCTTC,CASSSPLDRISYNEQFF
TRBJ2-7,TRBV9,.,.,TGTGCCAGCAGCGTAGATCCGGGTTCCTACGAGCAGTACTTC,CASSVDPGSYEQYF
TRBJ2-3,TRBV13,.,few,TGTGCCAGCAGCTTAGCAGGGTCGGATACGCAGTATTTT,CASSLAGSDTQYF
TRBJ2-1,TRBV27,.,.,TGTGCCAGCAGGCAAACGGGGAGGGGGATTAGGCCGAGCTCCTACAATGAGCAGTTCTTC,CASRQTGRGIRPSSYNEQFF
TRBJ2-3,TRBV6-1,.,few,TGTGCCAGCAGTGTTCAGAGCGCAGATACGCAGTATTTT,CASSVQSADTQYF
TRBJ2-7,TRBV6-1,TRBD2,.,TGTGCCAGCAGTGAATATGGTGAGGGAGGGACCTACGAGCAGTACTTC,CASSEYGEGGTYEQYF
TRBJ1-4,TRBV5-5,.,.,TGTGCCAGCAGCTTGGAGGGGAAAACTTATGAAAAACTGTTTTTT,CASSLEGKTYEKLFF
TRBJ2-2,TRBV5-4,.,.,TGTGCCAGCAGAGCGGAGGGGGCTGCCGGGGAGCTGTTTTTT,CASRAEGAAGELFF
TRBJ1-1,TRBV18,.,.,TGTGCCAGCTCACCTAATCACGGGAGGCCTTTCTTT,CASSPNHGRPFF
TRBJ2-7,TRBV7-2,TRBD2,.,TGTGCCAGCAGCTCCTCGACTAGCTTCTCCTACGAGCAGTACTTC,CASSSSTSFSYEQYF
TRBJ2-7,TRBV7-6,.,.,TGTGCCAGCAGCCGGGCGGCGGACTTTTACTACGAGCAGTACTTC,CASSRAADFYYEQYF
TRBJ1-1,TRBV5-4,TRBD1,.,TGTGCCAGCAGCATAAGGGACAGGGCCACTGAAGCTTTCTTT,CASSIRDRATEAFF
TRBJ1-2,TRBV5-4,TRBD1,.,TGTGCCAGCAGACATACAGGGGGCTCCATTCTGGGCTACACCTTC,CASRHTGGSILGYTF
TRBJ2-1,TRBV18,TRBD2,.,TGTGCCAGCTCACCACGGACTAGCTTCGACAATGAGCAGTTCTTC,CASSPRTSFDNEQFF
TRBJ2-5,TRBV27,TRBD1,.,TGTGCCAGCAGTAGACAGGGTCTGTCCGTGTCGGAGACCCAGTACTTC,CASSRQGLSVSETQYF
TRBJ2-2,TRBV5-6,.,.,TGTGCCAGCAGCTCGGTTACTCTAGAAACCGGGGAGCTGTTTTTT,CASSSVTLETGELFF
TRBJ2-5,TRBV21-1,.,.,TGTGCCAGCAGCAAAGAGGGGACTAGCGGGAGGCCGTACCAAGAGACCCAGTACTTC,CASSKEGTSGRPYQETQYF
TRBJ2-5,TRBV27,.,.,TGTGCCAGCAGTCTCGGGCTAGCGGAGACCCAGTACTTC,CASSLGLAETQYF
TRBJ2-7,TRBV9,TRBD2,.,TGTGCCAGCCAACTGAGCGGGGGTAGCGAGCAGTACTTC,CASQLSGGSEQYF
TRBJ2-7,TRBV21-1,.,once,TGTGCCAGCAGCAAACTAGACAGGGGATACGAGCAGTACTTC,CASSKLDRGYEQYF
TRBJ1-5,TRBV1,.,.,TGCACCAGCAGCCAAAGTTGGTCAGACAGGGTGAGCAATCAGCCCCAGCATTTT,CTSSQSWSDRVSNQPQHF
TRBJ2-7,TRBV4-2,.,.,TGTGCCAGCAGCCAAGAACAGATCTCCTACGAGCAGTACTTC,CASSQEQISYEQYF
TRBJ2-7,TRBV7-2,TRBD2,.,TGTGCCAGCAGCTTCGACCTAGCGGGAGGCTACGAGCAGTACTTC,CASSFDLAGGYEQYF
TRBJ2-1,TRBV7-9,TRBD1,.,TGTGCCAGCAGCTTAGCGGACAGGGTTCCCATCTTC,CASSLADRVPIF
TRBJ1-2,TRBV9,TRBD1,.,TGTGCCAGCAGCGCCAATCCGGGCAGGGGGTCCAACTATGGCTACACCTTC,CASSANPGRGSNYGYTF
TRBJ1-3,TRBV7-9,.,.,TGTGCCAGCAGCTTAGTAGAAGACTCTGGAAACACCATATATTTT,CASSLVEDSGNTIYF
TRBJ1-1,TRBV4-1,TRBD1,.,TGCGCCAGCAGCTCGATAGTGGGACAGGGGAACACTGAAGCTTTCTTT,CASSSIVGQGNTEAFF
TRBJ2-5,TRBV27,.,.,TGTGCCAGCGCCATGGGGGGGGCCCTGGAGACCCAGTACTTC,CASAMGGALETQYF
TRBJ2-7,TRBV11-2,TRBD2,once,TGTGCCAGCAGCCAACAGATAGCGGGAGTCCTTGAGCAGTACTTC,CASSQQIAGVLEQYF
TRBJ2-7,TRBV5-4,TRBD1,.,TGTGCCAGCAGCCGGGCAGGGGGCTTGTACGAGCAGTACTTC,CASSRAGGLYEQYF
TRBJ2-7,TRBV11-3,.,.,TGTGCCAGCAGCTTAACACAGGGTTTGGAGCAGTACTTC,CASSLTQGLEQYF
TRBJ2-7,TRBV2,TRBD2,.,TGTGCCAGCAGTTTAGCGGGAGGGGACTACGAGCAGTACTTC,CASSLAGGDYEQYF
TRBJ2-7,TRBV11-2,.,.,TGTGCCAGCAGCGATCTGCGCAACGAGCAGTACTTC,CASSDLRNEQYF
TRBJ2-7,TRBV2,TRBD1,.,TGTGCCAGCACGGACAGGGGGCATAACTACGAGCAGTACTTC,CASTDRGHNYEQYF
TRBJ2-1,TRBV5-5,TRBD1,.,TGTGCCAGCAGCTTGAGGGCCGAAAACAGGGGACCTACCCGAAACAATGAGCAGTTCTTC,CASSLRAENRGPTRNNEQFF
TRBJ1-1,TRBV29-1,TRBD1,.,TGCAGCACGTCGGACAGGAAGGACACTGAAGCTTTCTTT,CSTSDRKDTEAFF
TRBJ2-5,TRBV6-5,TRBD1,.,TGTGCCAGCAGTTTTCGGGACAGGGCTCGGGGTGAGACCCAGTACTTC,CASSFRDRARGETQYF
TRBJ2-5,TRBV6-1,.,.,TGTGCCAGCAGTCCGGGTCCGACTAGACCAGAGACCCAGTACTTC,CASSPGPTRPETQYF
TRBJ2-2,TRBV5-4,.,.,TGTGCCAGCAGAAGCGGTCCCTACACCGGGGAGCTGTTTTTT,CASRSGPYTGELFF
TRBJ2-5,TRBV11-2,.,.,TGTGCCAGCAGCTTAGATTGGGGGGGGCCGGGAGAGACCCAGTACTTC,CASSLDWGGPGETQYF
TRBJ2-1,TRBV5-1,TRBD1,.,TGCGCCAGCAGCTTCGGGGACAGGAATGAGCAGTTCTTC,CASSFGDRNEQFF
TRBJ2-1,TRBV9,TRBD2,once,TGTGCCAGCAGCCCCCGGACTAGCGGATCTTACAATGAGCAGTTCTTC,CASSPRTSGSYNEQFF
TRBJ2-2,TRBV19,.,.,TGTGCCAGTAGTATCCAGGGGAGGGGAACCGGGGAGCTGTTTTTT,CASSIQGRGTGELFF
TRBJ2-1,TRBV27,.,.,TGTGCCAGCAGTTTTATGGAGTCCGGAGTTCATGAGCAGTTCTTC,CASSFMESGVHEQFF
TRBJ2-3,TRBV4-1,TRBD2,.,TGCGCCAGCAGCCAAGATTTTGGCGGGAGGAATCGGATTGATACGCAGTATTTT,CASSQDFGGRNRIDTQYF
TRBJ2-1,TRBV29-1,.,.,TGCAGCGCTGAACAGGGAGGAGCCTACAATGAGCAGTTCTTC,CSAEQGGAYNEQFF
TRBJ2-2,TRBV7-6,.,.,TGTGCCAGCAGCCTGGCCGGAGCCGGGGAGCTGTTTTTT,CASSLAGAGELFF
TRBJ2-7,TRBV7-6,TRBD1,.,TGTGCCAGCAGCTTAGTAGGTACCGGGACAGGGAGCTCCTACGAGCAGTACTTC,CASSLVGTGTGSSYEQYF
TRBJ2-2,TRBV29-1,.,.,TGCAGCGTTACTGCGAACACCGGGGAGCTGTTTTTT,CSVTANTGELFF